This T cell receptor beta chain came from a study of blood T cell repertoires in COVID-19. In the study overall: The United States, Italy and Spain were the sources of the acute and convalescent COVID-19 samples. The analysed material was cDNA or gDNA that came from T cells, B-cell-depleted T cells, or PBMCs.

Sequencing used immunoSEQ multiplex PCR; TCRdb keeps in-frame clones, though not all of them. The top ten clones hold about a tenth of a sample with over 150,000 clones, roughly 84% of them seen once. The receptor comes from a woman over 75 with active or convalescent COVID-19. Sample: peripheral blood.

CDR3 sequence reads: CASSEGTGRPQHF. DNA of the CDR3: TGTGCCAGCAGTGAAGGGACAGGGAGGCCCCAGCATTTT. The chain combines TRBV2 with TRBJ1-5; 8 bases agree with TRBD1. With 1 base clipped from V and 9 bases from J, the junction kept 2 bases outside the gene matches. The CDR3 extends over 13 amino acids. Germline V gene data show CDR1 as SNHLY and CDR2 as FYNNEI.